The present T cell receptor (beta chain) was sequenced within a study of blood T cell repertoires in COVID-19. For the study at large: Sites across the United States, Italy and Spain contributed samples from acute and convalescent COVID-19. T cells, B-cell-depleted T cells, or PBMCs provided the cDNA or gDNA that served as material.

V gave up 0 bases and J gave up 3 bases, with 3 bases separating them. This CDR3 region has 13 residues. In germline, CDR1 is SEHNR, CDR2 FQNEAQ (reference sequence). The authors' processing: It was from reference gene primer amplification that nucleated cell counts were estimated. Method: immunoSEQ multiplex PCR; TCRdb's copy keeps in-frame clones and lacks some. The V and J calls and clone size are taken from that table; D and trimming were inferred from the DNA. This sample has some 120,000 clones, with 90% found just once. Sample: peripheral blood. The chain joins TRBV7-9 to TRBJ1-3; no clear D. This sequence was found in a man aged 45-65 years with active COVID-19. This CDR3 reads CASSLASGNTIYF. The DNA of the CDR3 is TGTGCCAGCAGCTTAGCTAGTGGAAACACCATATATTTT.